The 3 T cell receptor beta chains below come from one sample, sequenced in a study of T cell changes during pregnancy in multiple sclerosis. TCRdb's copy holds only in-frame clones and misses some; the assay was immunoSEQ multiplex PCR. The table has over 50,000 clones, about 92% seen once. Sequencing used CD4+ T cells from peripheral blood mononuclear cells, obtained in the third trimester of pregnancy. Every receptor here comes from a female donor with multiple sclerosis, enrolled in a pregnancy study.

The genes are TRBV19 and TRBJ1-1; 8 bases agree with TRBD1. This CDR3 is 13 amino acids long. The ends lost 5 bases at V and 5 bases at J; junction bases unmatched: 4. Germline CDR1 reads LNHDA; CDR2 reads SQIVND (reference sequence). In DNA form, the CDR3 reads TGTGCCAGTAGTGTGGACAGGGAGACTGAAGCTTTCTTT. As protein: CASSVDRETEAFF.

This clone was detected only once. V is TRBV19 and J is TRBJ1-1; tentatively, D is TRBD1 (5 bases). This CDR3 region has 12 residues. Germline V gene lookup returns CDR1 LNHDA and CDR2 SQIVND (reference sequence). The V gene lost 4 bases and the J gene lost 4 bases, with 7 bases spanning the gap. CDR3 loop: CASSNTGTEAFF. The CDR3 DNA reads TGTGCCAGTAGTAATACAGGCACTGAAGCTTTCTTT.

This clone was counted at least ten times. The genes are TRBV15 and TRBJ1-2; D gene ambiguous. Trimming stripped 0 bases from V and 8 bases from J, with 19 bases between. Germline lookup yields CDR1 LNHNV and CDR2 YYDKDF (reference sequence). This CDR3 is 16 amino acids long. DNA for the CDR3: TGTGCCACCAGCAGAGATGTCGGAGGGAGTGGAGGCGGCTACACCTTC. It encodes CATSRDVGGSGGGYTF.